This TCR beta chain was sequenced in a study of T cells in localized non-small cell lung cancer. TCRdb's table, derived via immunoSEQ multiplex PCR, lists solely in-frame clones and lacks some. The data show 30,000 to 40,000 clones, around 73% seen once. V was shortened by 4 bases and J by 6 bases, with 10 bases between the two germline ends. Germline V gives CDR1 MNHEY, CDR2 SVGAGI. The CDR3 totals 13 residues. About this clone itself: What it binds is unknown.

Study-wide results and caveats: The study detected a median roughly 57 of the top 100 tumor clones in adjacent lung.

The TCR sequence derives from a male donor older than 55 with stage II squamous cell lung carcinoma. The V and J genes are TRBV6-5 and TRBJ2-1; maybe TRBD1 (6 bases). Sequencing was performed on peripheral blood, taken before any cancer treatment. CDR3 region: CASSSQGPNEQFF. The CDR3 region has the DNA TGTGCCAGCAGTTCCCAGGGGCCCAATGAGCAGTTCTTC.